This T cell receptor beta chain was captured in a study of T cell repertoires in cytomegalovirus infection. For the study at large: Recently identified HLA-C-restricted CMV epitopes were among the peptides used. TCR beta signatures that were public indicated CMV infection and matching HLA type. Study conclusions and caveats: Identification of carriers of CMV plus the relevant HLA was performed using cumulative public TCR beta family frequency.

MiXCR, applied by TCRdb to the reads, yields one record per CDR3 protein. The sample has fewer than 900,000 distinct CDR3 sequences, 25% to 35% seen once. Worth noting for this clonotype: The antigen is undetermined.

Germline V CDR1 and CDR2: SGHTA, FQGTGA. The V and J ends lost 4 bases and 1 base respectively, with 21 bases between them. The CDR3 runs to 18 residues. The TCR was taken from a human donor in good health (CMV status not recorded). Some clones in this sample may be carry-over from other donors' samples. The chain is built from TRBV7-3 and TRBJ2-3, with D perhaps TRBD2 (5 bases). Sample: cultured CD8+ T cells from PBMCs, taken from culture after CMV antigen stimulation. The CDR3 DNA reads TGTGCCAGCAGCTACCGCGCGGCCCCGTTGAGGGGCACAGATACGCAGTATTTT. This sequence encodes CASSYRAAPLRGTDTQYF.